The following is a TCR beta chain sequence with its context. These data come from a study of blood T cell repertoires in COVID-19. The J segment lost 8 bases and the V segment lost 4 bases, leaving 20 bases of the junction unmatched. The V gene's germline CDR1 is SGDLS and CDR2 YYNGEE. This CDR3 is 19 amino acids long. How the authors handled the data: The authors estimated nucleated cell counts from reference gene primer amplification. Using immunoSEQ multiplex PCR, the repertoire was profiled, and TCRdb retains in-frame clones only, with some absent. D and trimming were read from the DNA, whereas the V and J calls and clone size are those reported in that table. The data hold about 97,000 clones, with around nine tenths observed a single time.

Sequencing input: peripheral blood. The genes are TRBV9 and TRBJ1-6, with TRBD1 identical over 8 bases. This clonotype originated in a human donor in a cohort sampled during active COVID-19. CDR3 bases: TGTGCCAGCAGCCCGAAAATGGGGACAGGTACCACTCCCGATTCACCCCTCCACTTT. The encoded protein is CASSPKMGTGTTPDSPLHF.